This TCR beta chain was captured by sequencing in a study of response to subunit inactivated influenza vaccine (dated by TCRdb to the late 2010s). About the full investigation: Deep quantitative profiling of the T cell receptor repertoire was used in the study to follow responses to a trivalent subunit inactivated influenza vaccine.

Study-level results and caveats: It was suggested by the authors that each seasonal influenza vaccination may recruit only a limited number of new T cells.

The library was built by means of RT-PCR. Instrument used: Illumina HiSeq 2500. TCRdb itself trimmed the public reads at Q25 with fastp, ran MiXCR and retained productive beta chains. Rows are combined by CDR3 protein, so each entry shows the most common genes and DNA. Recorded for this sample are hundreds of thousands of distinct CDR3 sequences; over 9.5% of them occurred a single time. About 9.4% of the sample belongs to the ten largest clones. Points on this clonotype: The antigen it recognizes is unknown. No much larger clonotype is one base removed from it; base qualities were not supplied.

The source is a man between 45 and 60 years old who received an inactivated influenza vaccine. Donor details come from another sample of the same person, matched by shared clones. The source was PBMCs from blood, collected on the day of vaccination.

The CDR3 region has the sequence CASKGAGGIHEQYF. The DNA reads as follows: TGTGCCAGCAAGGGAGCGGGAGGTATCCACGAGCAGTACTTC. The chain couples TRBV9 to TRBJ2-7; TRBD2 matches 9 bases in the middle. The CDR3 holds 14 amino acids from the cysteine to the phenylalanine. Only the CDR3 DNA stays, 42 bases, in frame from base 1. Here V drops 6 bases and J drops 5 bases, and the junction holds 9 bases not matched to any gene. CDR1 SGDLS and CDR2 YYNGEE were looked up in the germline V gene.